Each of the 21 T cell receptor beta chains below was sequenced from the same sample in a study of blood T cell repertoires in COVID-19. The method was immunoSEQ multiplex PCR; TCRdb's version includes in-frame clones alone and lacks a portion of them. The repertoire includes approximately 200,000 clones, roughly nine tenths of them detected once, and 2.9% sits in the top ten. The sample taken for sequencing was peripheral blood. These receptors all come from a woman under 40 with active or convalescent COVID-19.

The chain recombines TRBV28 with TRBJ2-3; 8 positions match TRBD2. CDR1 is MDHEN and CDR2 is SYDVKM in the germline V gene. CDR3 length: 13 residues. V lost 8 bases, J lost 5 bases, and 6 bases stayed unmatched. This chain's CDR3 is CASFAGGGDTQYF. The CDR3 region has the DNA TGTGCCAGCTTCGCGGGGGGAGGAGATACGCAGTATTTT.

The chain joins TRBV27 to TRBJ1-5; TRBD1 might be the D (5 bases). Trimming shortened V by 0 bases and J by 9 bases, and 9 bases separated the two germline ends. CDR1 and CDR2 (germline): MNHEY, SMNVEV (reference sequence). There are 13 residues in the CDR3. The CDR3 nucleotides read TGTGCCAGCAGTTTATCACGGGGGTGGCCCCAGCATTTT. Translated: CASSLSRGWPQHF.

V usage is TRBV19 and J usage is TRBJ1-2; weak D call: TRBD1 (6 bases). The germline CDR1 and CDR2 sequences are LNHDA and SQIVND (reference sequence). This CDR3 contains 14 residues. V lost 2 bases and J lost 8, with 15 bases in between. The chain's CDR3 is CASSIRDNTVGYTF. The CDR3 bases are TGTGCCAGTAGTATAAGGGACAACACTGTAGGCTACACCTTC.

CDR3 DNA: TGTGCCAGCAGCCAATTAGCGGGGCCAGCCAAAAACATTCAGTACTTC. This codes for CASSQLAGPAKNIQYF. The J gene is TRBJ2-4, the V gene TRBV5-4, with 8 positions matching TRBD2. Germline CDR1 is SGHNT and CDR2 is YYREEE (reference sequence). J lost 0 bases, V lost 4 bases, and 6 bases had no gene match. The CDR3 runs 16 residues.

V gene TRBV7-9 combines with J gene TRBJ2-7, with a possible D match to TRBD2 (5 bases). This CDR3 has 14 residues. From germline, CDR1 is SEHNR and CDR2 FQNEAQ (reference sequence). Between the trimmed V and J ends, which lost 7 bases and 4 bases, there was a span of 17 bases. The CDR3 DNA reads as TGTGCCAGCATCCCGTTCAGCGGCCGATACGAGCAGTACTTC. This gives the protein CASIPFSGRYEQYF.

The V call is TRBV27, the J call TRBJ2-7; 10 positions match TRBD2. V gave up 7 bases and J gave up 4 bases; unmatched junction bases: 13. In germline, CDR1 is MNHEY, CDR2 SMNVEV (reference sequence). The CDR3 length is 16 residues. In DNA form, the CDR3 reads TGTGCCAGCACCCGGTTGTCCAGCGGGAGGGCTTACGAGCAGTACTTC. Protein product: CASTRLSSGRAYEQYF.

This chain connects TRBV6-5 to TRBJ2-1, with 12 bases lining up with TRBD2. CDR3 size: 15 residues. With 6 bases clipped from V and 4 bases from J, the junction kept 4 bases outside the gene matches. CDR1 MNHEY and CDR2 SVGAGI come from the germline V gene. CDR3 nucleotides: TGTGCCAGCAGGACACTAGCGGGGGGTTACAATGAGCAGTTCTTC. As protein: CASRTLAGGYNEQFF.

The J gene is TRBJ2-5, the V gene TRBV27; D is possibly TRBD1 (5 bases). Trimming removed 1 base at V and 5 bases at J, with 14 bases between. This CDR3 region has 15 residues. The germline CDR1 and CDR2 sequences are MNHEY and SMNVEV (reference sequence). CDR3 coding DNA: TGTGCCAGCAGTTTATTGGGTTTGAAGGGGGAGACCCAGTACTTC. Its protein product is CASSLLGLKGETQYF.

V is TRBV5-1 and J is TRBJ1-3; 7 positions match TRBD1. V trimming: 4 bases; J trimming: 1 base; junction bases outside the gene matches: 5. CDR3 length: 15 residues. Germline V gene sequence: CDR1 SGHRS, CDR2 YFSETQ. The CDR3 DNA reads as TGCGCCAGCAGCCCGCTGACAGGGTCTGGAAACACCATATATTTT. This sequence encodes CASSPLTGSGNTIYF.

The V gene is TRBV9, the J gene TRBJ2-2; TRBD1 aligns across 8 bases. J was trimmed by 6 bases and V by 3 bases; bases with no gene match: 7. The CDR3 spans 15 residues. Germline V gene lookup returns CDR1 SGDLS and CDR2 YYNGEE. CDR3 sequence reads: CASSGGQERAGELFF. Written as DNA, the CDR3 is TGTGCCAGCAGCGGGGGACAGGAGCGGGCCGGGGAGCTGTTTTTT.

In nucleotides, the CDR3 is TGCGCCAGCAGCTTGGCGCTAGCGGGAGTCCGAGATACGCAGTATTTT. It is translated as CASSLALAGVRDTQYF. The chain carries TRBV5-1 and TRBJ2-3, with TRBD2 matching 10 bases. The germline CDR1 and CDR2 sequences are SGHRS and YFSETQ. The CDR3 loop spans 16 amino acids. V gave up 0 bases and J gave up 5 bases; unmatched junction bases: 6.

CDR3 loop: CASSLLPSRTQYF. As DNA, the CDR3 is TGTGCCAGCAGTTTACTTCCATCCAGGACCCAGTACTTC. This chain connects TRBV27 to TRBJ2-5; D ambiguous. Trimming took off 2 bases at V and 7 bases at J, with 11 bases between the two ends. The CDR3 length is 13 residues. CDR1 and CDR2 (germline): MNHEY, SMNVEV (reference sequence).

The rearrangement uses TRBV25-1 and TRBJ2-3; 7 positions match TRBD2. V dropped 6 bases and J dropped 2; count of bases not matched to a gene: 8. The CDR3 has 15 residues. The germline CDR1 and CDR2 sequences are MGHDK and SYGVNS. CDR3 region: CASSRGDYFTDTQYF. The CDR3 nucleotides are TGTGCCAGCAGCCGGGGGGACTACTTCACAGATACGCAGTATTTT.

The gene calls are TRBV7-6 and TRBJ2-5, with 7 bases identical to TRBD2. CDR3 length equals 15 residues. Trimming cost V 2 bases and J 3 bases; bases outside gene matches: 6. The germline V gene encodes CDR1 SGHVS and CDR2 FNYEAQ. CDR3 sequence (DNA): TGTGCCAGCAGCTTACGGGCGGGAGTGGAAGAGACCCAGTACTTC. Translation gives CASSLRAGVEETQYF.

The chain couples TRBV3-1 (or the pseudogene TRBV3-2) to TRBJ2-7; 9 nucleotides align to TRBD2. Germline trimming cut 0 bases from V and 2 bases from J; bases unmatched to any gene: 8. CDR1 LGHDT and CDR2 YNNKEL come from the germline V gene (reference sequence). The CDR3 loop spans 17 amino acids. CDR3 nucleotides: TGTGCCAGCAGCCAAGATCTTGTAGCGGGAGTAGCCTACGAGCAGTACTTC. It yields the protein CASSQDLVAGVAYEQYF.

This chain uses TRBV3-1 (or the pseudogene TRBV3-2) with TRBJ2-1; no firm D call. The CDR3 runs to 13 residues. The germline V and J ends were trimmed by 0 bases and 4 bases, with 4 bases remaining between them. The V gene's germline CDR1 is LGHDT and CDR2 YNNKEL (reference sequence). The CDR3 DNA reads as TGTGCCAGCAGCCAAGAGACTTACAATGAGCAGTTCTTC. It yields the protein CASSQETYNEQFF.

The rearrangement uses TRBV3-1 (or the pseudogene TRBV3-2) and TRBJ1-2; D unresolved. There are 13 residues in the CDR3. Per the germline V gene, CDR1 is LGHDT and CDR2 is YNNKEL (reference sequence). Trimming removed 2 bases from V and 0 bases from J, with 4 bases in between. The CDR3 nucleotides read TGTGCCAGCAGCCAACAGGCTAACTATGGCTACACCTTC. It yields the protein CASSQQANYGYTF.

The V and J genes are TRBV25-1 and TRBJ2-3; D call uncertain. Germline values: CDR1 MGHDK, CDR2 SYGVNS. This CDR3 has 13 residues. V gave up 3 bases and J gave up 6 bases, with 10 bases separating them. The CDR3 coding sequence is TGTGCCAGCAGTGATGCTAGAGTGGATACGCAGTATTTT. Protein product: CASSDARVDTQYF.

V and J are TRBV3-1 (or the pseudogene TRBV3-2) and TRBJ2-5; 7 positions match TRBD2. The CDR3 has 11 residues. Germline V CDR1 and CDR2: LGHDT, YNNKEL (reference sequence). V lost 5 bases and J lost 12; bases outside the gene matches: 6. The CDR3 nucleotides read TGTGCCAGCAGCACCCAAAGCGGGGAGTACTTC. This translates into CASSTQSGEYF.

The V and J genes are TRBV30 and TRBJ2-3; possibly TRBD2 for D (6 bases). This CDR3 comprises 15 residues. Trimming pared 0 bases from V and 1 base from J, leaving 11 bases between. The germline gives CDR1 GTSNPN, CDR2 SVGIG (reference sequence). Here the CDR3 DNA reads TGTGCCTGGAGTGTAATGTCGGGGGGCACAGATACGCAGTATTTT. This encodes CAWSVMSGGTDTQYF.

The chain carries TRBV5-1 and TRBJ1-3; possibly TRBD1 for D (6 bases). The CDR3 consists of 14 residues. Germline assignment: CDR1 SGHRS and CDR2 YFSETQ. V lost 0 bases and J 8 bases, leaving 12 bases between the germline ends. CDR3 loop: CASSLVSGADTIYF. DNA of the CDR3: TGCGCCAGCAGCTTGGTTTCAGGGGCCGACACCATATATTTT.